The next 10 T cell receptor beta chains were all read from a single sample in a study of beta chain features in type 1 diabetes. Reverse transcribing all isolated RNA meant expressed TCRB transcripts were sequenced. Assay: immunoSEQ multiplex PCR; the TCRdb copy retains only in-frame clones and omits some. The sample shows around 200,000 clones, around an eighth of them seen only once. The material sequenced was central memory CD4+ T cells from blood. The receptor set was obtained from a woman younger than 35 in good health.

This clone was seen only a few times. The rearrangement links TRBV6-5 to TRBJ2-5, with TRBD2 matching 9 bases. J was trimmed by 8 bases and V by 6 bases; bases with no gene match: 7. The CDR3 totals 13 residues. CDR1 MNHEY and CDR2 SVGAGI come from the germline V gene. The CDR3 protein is CASRDSSGTTQYF. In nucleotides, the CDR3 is TGTGCCAGCAGAGACTCTAGCGGGACAACCCAGTACTTC.

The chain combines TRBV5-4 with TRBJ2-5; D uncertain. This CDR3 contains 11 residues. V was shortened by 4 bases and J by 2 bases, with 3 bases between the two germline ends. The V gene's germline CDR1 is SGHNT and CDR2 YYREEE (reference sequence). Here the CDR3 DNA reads TGTGCCAGCAGCATACAAGAGACCCAGTACTTC. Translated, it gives CASSIQETQYF.

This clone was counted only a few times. The CDR3, as DNA: TGCAGCGTTGCCATGGCTAGCGGGATTTTTTCCTACGAGCAGTACTTC. The encoded protein is CSVAMASGIFSYEQYF. This chain links TRBV29-1 with TRBJ2-7; 9 positions agree with TRBD2. J lost 1 base, V lost 4 bases, and 11 bases had no gene match. CDR3 length equals 16 residues. Germline V gene lookup returns CDR1 SQVTM and CDR2 ANQGSEA.

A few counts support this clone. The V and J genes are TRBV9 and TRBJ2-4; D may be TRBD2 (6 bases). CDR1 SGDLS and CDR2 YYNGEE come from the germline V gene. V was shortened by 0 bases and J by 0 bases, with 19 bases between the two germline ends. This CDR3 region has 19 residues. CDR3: CASSVDPGESRGAKNIQYF. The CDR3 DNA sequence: TGTGCCAGCAGCGTAGATCCGGGAGAGAGTAGGGGAGCCAAAAACATTCAGTACTTC.

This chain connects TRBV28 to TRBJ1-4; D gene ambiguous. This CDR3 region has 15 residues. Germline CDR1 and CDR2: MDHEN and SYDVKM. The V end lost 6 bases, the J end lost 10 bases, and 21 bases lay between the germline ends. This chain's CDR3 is CASRETSVGVGKLFF. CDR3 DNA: TGTGCCAGCAGAGAGACATCCGTCGGGGTTGGAAAACTGTTTTTT.

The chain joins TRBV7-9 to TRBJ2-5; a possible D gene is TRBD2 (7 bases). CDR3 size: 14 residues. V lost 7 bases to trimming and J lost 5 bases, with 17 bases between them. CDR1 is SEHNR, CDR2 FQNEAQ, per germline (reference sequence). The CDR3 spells CASTGAGARETQYF. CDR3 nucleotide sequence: TGTGCCAGCACCGGGGCGGGGGCAAGGGAGACCCAGTACTTC. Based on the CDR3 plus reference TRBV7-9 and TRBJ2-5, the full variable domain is DTGVSQNPRHKITKRGQNVTFRCDPISEHNRLYWYRQTLGQGPEFLTYFQNEAQLEKSRLLSDRFSAERPKGSFSTLEIQRTEQGDSAMYLCASTGAGARETQYFGPGTRLLVL.

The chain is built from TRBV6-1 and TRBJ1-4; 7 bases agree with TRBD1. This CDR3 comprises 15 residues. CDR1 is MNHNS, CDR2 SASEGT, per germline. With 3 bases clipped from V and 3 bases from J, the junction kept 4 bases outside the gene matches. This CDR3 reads CASSEGGQPNEKLFF. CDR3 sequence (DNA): TGTGCCAGCAGTGAGGGGGGACAGCCTAATGAAAAACTGTTTTTT.

As DNA, the CDR3 is TGTGCCAGCAGTGACGCGGCAAGCGGGAGGGGTGAGCAGTTCTTC. Translated: CASSDAASGRGEQFF. The chain carries TRBV2 and TRBJ2-1, with 10 bases identical to TRBD2. V trimming: 3 bases; J trimming: 9 bases; junction bases outside the gene matches: 8. CDR1 SNHLY and CDR2 FYNNEI come from the germline V gene. This CDR3 spans 15 amino acids.

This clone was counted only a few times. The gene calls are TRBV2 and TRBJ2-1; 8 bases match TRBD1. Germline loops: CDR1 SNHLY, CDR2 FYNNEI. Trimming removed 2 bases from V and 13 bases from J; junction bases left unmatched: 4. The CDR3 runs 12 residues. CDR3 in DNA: TGTGCCAGCAGTGAACAGGGGGCGGAACAGTTCTTC. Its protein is CASSEQGAEQFF.

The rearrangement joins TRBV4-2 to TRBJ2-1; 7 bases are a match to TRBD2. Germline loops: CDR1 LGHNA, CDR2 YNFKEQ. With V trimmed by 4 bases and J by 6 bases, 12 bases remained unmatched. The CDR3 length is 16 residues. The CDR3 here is CASSLPKGLAANEQFF. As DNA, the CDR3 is TGTGCCAGCAGCCTACCCAAGGGCCTAGCGGCCAATGAGCAGTTCTTC.